The present TCR beta chain was sequenced within a study of blood T cell repertoires in COVID-19. Looking at the study overall: Some COVID-19 samples were acute and others convalescent; all came from the United States, Italy and Spain. Sources were T cells, B-cell-depleted T cells, or PBMCs; the material itself was cDNA or gDNA.

The CDR3 contains 11 residues. Deletions cut 8 bases from V and 6 bases from J, with 9 bases between. Authors' methods: Reference gene primer amplification in the assay estimated nucleated cell counts. Method: immunoSEQ multiplex PCR; TCRdb's copy keeps in-frame clones and lacks some. The V and J calls and clone size were taken over from that table, and D and trimming were inferred from the DNA. The sample includes 99,000 or so clones, around 86% of them seen just once. This clone was found a few times. This clonotype was obtained from a man between 50 and 59 years old with acute or convalescent COVID-19. This chain joins TRBV12-3 or TRBV12-4 and TRBJ2-3, with D possibly being TRBD1 (6 bases). Sequencing used peripheral blood. The CDR3 region has the DNA TGTGCCAGCGGGGGCGGCGATACGCAGTATTTT. It is translated as CASGGGDTQYF.